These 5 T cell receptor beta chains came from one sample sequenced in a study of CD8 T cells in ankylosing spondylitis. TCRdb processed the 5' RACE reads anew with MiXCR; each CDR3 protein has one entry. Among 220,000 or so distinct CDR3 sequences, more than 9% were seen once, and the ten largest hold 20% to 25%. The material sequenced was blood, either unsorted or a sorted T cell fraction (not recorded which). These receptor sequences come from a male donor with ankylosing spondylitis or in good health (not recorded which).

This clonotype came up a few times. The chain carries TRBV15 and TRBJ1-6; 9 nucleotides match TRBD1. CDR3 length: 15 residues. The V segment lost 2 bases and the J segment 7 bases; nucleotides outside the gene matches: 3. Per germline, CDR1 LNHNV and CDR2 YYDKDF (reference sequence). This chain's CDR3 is CATSRSGQGNSPLHF. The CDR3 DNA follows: TGTGCCACCAGCAGATCTGGACAGGGGAATTCACCCCTCCACTTT.

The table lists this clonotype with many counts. Here the CDR3 reads CASSLAARKNTEAFF. The DNA for the CDR3 is TGCGCCAGCAGCTTGGCAGCCAGAAAGAACACTGAAGCTTTCTTT. This chain uses TRBV5-1 with TRBJ1-1; D is uncertain. The CDR3 contains 15 residues. V dropped 0 bases and J dropped 1 base, with 10 bases sitting between them. Germline V gene data show CDR1 as SGHRS and CDR2 as YFSETQ. The complete variable domain, with remaining parts taken from reference TRBV5-1 and TRBJ1-1, reads KAGVTQTPRYLIKTRGQQVTLSCSPISGHRSVSWYQQTPGQGLQFLFEYFSETQRNKGNFPGRFSGRQFSNSRSEMNVSTLELGDSALYLCASSLAARKNTEAFFGQGTRLTVV.

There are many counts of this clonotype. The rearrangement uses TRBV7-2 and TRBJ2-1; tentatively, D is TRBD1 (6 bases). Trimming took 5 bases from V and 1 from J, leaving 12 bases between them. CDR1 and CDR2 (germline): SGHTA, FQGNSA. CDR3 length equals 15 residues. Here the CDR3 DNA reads TGTGCCAGCAGCCCGGACAGTTCGTCCTACAATGAGCAGTTCTTC. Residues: CASSPDSSSYNEQFF.

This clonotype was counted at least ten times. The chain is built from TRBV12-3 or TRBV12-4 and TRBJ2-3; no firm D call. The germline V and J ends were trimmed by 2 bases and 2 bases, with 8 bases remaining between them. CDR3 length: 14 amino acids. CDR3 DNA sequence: TGTGCCAGCAGTTTACAGCGTTTCACAGATACGCAGTATTTT. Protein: CASSLQRFTDTQYF.

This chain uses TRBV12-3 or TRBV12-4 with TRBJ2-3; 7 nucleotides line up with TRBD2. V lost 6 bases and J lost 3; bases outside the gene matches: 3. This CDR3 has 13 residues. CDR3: CASRERGTDTQYF. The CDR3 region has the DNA TGTGCCAGCAGAGAGCGGGGTACAGATACGCAGTATTTT.